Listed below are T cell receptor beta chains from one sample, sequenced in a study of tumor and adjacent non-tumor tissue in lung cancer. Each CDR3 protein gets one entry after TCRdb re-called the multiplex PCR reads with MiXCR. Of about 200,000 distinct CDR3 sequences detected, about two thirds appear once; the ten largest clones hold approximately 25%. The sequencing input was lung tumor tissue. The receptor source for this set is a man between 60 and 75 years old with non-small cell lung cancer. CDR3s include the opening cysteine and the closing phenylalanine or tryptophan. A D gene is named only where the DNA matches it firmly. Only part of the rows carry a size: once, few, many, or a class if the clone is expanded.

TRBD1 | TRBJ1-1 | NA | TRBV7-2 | CASSIRTGIAEAFF | TGTGCCAGCAGCATCCGGACAGGGATCGCTGAAGCTTTCTTT
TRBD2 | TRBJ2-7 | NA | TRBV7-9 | CASSSGLADEQYF | TGTGCCAGCAGCTCGGGACTAGCAGACGAGCAGTACTTC
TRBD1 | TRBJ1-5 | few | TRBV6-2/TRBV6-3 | CASSYGPGGNQPQHF | TGTGCCAGCAGTTACGGTCCAGGGGGGAATCAGCCCCAGCATTTT
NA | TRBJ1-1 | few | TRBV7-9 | CASSLWSRGTEAFF | TGTGCCAGCAGCTTATGGAGCAGGGGCACTGAAGCTTTCTTT
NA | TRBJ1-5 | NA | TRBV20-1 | CSARAHGDQPRYF | TGCAGTGCTAGAGCACATGGGGACCAGCCCCGGTATTTC
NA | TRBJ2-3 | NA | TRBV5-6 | CVSRTQRAPNTQYF | TGTGTCAGCAGAACCCAGAGGGCGCCCAATACGCAGTATTTT
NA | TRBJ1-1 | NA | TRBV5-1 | CASSLAIRGSEAFF | TGCGCCAGCAGCTTGGCAATCAGGGGCTCTGAAGCTTTCTTT
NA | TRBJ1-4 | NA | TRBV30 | CAWSVQGGLFF | TGTGCCTGGAGTGTACAAGGAGGTCTGTTTTTT
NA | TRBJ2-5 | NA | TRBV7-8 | CASSFSGRGGIGTQYF | TGTGCCAGCAGCTTTTCGGGACGGGGCGGGATCGGGACCCAGTACTTC
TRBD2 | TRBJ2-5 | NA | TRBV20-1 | CSARNRLAGIQETQYF | TGCAGTGCTAGAAATAGACTAGCGGGCATCCAAGAGACCCAGTACTTC
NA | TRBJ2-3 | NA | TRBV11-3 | CASNLALGGGGTRYF | TGTGCCAGTAACCTCGCTCTAGGGGGCGGGGGTACGCGGTATTTT
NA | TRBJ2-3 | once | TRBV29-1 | CSVHLITDTQCF | TGCAGCGTCCACTTGATTACAGATACGCAGTGTTTT
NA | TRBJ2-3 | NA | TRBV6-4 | CASCDSPASTDTQCF | TGTGCCAGCTGTGATAGTCCGGCTAGCACAGATACGCAGTGTTTT
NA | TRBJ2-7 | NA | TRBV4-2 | CVSSPSWASGGGTYELYF | TGTGTCAGCAGCCCATCCTGGGCCAGTGGCGGCGGGACGTACGAGCTGTACTTC
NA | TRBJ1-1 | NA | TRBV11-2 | CASGFTGPNTEAFF | TGTGCCAGTGGCTTTACGGGACCGAACACTGAAGCTTTCTTT
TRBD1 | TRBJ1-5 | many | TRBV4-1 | CASSQAYPGQTPVNQPQHF | TGCGCCAGCAGCCAAGCTTATCCGGGACAGACCCCAGTCAATCAGCCCCAGCATTTT
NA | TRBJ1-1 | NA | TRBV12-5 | CASGVYNMNTEAFF | TGTGCTAGTGGTGTTTACAACATGAACACTGAAGCTTTCTTT
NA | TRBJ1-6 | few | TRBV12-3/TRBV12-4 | CASSLASNSPLHF | TGTGCCAGCAGTTTGGCTTCTAATTCACCCCTCCACTTT
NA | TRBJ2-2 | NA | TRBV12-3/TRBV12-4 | CACNPWGVFTGELFF | TGTGCCTGCAACCCTTGGGGGGTTTTCACCGGGGAGCTGTTTTTT
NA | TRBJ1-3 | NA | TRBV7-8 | CASSPRTADTIYF | TGCGCCAGTAGCCCGAGGACCGCCGACACCATATATTTT
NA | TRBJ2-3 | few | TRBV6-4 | CASSDRATDTQYF | TGTGCCAGCAGTGACAGGGCCACAGATACGCAGTATTTT
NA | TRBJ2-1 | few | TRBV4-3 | CASKRGPVTGSRYNEQFF | TGCGCCAGCAAACGGGGACCCGTGACAGGCTCCCGGTACAATGAGCAGTTCTTC
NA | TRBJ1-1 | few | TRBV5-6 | CASSRGELNTEAFF | TGTGCCAGCAGTCGTGGAGAGTTGAACACTGAAGCTTTCTTT
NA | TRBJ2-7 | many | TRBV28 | CASSTPGGPGEQYF | TGTGCCAGCAGCACCCCCGGGGGTCCGGGGGAGCAGTACTTC
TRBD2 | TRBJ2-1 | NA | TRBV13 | CVSNLGGLVVAGQFF | TGTGTCAGCAACTTAGGAGGACTAGTGGTAGCTGGGCAGTTCTTC
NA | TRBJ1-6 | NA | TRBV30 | CAWSVRFMGSPLHF | TGTGCCTGGAGTGTACGCTTTATGGGATCACCCCTCCACTTT
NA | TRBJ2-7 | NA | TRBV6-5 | CARSYSSIGVTYEQYF | TGTGCCAGGAGTTACTCGTCTATCGGGGTCACCTACGAGCAGTACTTC
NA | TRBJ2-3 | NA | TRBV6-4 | CGSSESSTDTQYF | TGTGGCAGCAGTGAGTCCAGCACAGATACGCAGTATTTT
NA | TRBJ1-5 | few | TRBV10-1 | CASRGTISNQPQHF | TGCGCCAGCAGGGGGACGATAAGCAATCAGCCCCAGCATTTT
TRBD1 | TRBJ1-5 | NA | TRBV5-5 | CARSGGTGDNQPQHF | TGTGCCAGAAGCGGGGGGACAGGGGACAATCAGCCCCAGCATTTT
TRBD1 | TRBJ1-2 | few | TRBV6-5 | CASSYRTGRRDGYTF | TGTGCCAGCAGTTACCGGACAGGGAGAAGGGATGGCTACACCTTC
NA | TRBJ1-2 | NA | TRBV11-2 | CASSLGCGDGYTF | TGTGCCAGTAGCTTAGGATGTGGGGATGGCTACACGTTC
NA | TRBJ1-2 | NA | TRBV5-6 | CASSLTPVAFNYGYTF | TGTGCCAGCAGCCTGACACCTGTCGCGTTTAACTATGGCTACACCTTC
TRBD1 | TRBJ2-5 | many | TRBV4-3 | CASSLVGGIGETQYF | TGCGCCAGCAGCCTGGTAGGGGGCATTGGGGAGACCCAGTACTTC
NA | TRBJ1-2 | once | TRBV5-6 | CASSLESGRGYEYTF | TGTGCCAGCAGCTTGGAGTCTGGCAGGGGATATGAGTACACCTTC
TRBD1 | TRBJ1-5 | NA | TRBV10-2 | CAGSCSTGDQRQHF | TGTGCCGGCAGTTGTTCGACAGGGGATCAACGCCAGCATTTT
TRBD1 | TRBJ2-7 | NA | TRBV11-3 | CASRPEGTGQGFYEQYF | TGTGCCAGCCGTCCAGAGGGGACCGGACAGGGATTCTACGAGCAGTACTTC
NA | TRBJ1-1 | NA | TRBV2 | CASKKQMNTEAFF | TGTGCCAGCAAGAAACAAATGAACACTGAAGCTTTCTTT
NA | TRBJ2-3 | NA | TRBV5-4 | CASSPLTSTDTQYF | TGTGCCAGCAGCCCACTGACTAGCACAGATACGCAGTATTTT
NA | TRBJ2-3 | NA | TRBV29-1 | CSAGPRRTDTQYF | TGCAGCGCAGGTCCCCGCCGCACAGATACGCAGTATTTT
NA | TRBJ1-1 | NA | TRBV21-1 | CASSGRGRGRDTEAFF | TGTGCCAGCAGCGGGAGGGGCAGGGGAAGGGACACTGAAGCTTTCTTT
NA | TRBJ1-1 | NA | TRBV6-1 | CASGDREASAEAFF | TGTGCCAGCGGTGATCGGGAGGCCAGCGCTGAAGCTTTCTTT
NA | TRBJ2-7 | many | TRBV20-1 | CSARGANYQEQYF | TGCAGTGCTAGAGGGGCAAACTACCAGGAGCAGTACTTC